The rows below give T cell receptor beta chains drawn from one sample of a study of blood T cell repertoires in COVID-19. The assay was immunoSEQ multiplex PCR, and TCRdb's table has in-frame clones only and misses some. The sample holds 20,000 to 30,000 clones, roughly 91% seen once. The sample consisted of peripheral blood. The receptors originated from a man in his sixties or seventies with COVID-19, enrolled during active disease. CDR3s include the opening cysteine and the closing phenylalanine or tryptophan. D genes are given only for firm matches. Size is omitted from some rows. Given values are once, few, many or a class for expanded clones.

j_call v_call clone_size d_call cdr3_nt cdr3_aa
TRBJ2-2 TRBV3-1/TRBV3-2 . . TGTGCCAGCAGCCCCGCTGGCCTCCACACCGGGGAGCTGTTTTTT CASSPAGLHTGELFF
TRBJ2-7 TRBV4-2 . . TGTGCCAGCAGCCAGTCCAGGGTGTCTTACGAGCAGTACTTC CASSQSRVSYEQYF
TRBJ2-7 TRBV5-1 . TRBD1 TGCGCCAGCAGCTTGGGGGACAGTAAATCCTACGAGCAGTACTTC CASSLGDSKSYEQYF
TRBJ2-2 TRBV11-2 once . TGTGCCAGCAGCCTTAGCTTGGGCGGGGAGCTGTTTTTT CASSLSLGGELFF
TRBJ2-7 TRBV5-4 . TRBD1 TGTGCCAGCAGTTCCCCCGGGACAGACTCCTACGAGCAGTACTTC CASSSPGTDSYEQYF
TRBJ2-6 TRBV6-5 once TRBD1 TGTGCCAGCAGCCCGACAGGGACCGGGGCCAACGTCCTGACTTTC CASSPTGTGANVLTF
TRBJ1-6 TRBV4-1 once TRBD1 TGCGCCAGCAGCCAATCTCCGGGACAGTATAATTCACCCCTCCACTTT CASSQSPGQYNSPLHF
TRBJ1-5 TRBV6-1 . . TGTGCCAGCAGTGAAGTGAACAGGGACCGGGTCGGGGAGCCCCAGCATTTT CASSEVNRDRVGEPQHF
TRBJ2-3 TRBV7-6 . . TGTGCCAGCAGCTTAGGTTCCTTCTACGGGAATACGCAGTATTTT CASSLGSFYGNTQYF
TRBJ2-7 TRBV7-9 . TRBD2 TGTGCCAGAGAGATATCGAGCGGGGGAGCCTACGAGCAGTACTTC CAREISSGGAYEQYF
TRBJ2-1 TRBV27 . . TGTGCCAGTTCTGACATCTACAATGAGCAGTTCTTC CASSDIYNEQFF
TRBJ1-5 TRBV6-2/TRBV6-3 medium-sized . TGTGCCAGCAGCCACGGCTGGGCCCCCCAGCATTTT CASSHGWAPQHF
TRBJ1-1 TRBV20-1 . . TGCAGTGCTGGACAGAGTGCCGCTTTCTTT CSAGQSAAFF
TRBJ1-5 TRBV28 few . TGTGCCAGCAGTCCCCCTGACAGACTTAGCAATCAGCCCCAGCATTTT CASSPPDRLSNQPQHF
TRBJ1-2 TRBV3-1/TRBV3-2 . . TGTGCCAGCAGCCAAAGGGCAGGGCATGGCTACACCTTC CASSQRAGHGYTF
TRBJ2-1 TRBV15 . TRBD1 TGTGCCACCAGCAACCCTACCGGGACAGGGGGTTATAGTGAGCAGTTCTTC CATSNPTGTGGYSEQFF
TRBJ2-3 TRBV7-9 once . TGTGCCAGCAGCTTAGGGACTGCAGATACGCAGTATTTT CASSLGTADTQYF
TRBJ1-6 TRBV18 . TRBD1 TGTGCCAGCTCCCCCGAGGGGGCATATAATTCACCCCTCCACTTT CASSPEGAYNSPLHF
TRBJ2-3 TRBV5-4 . TRBD1 TGTGCCAGCAGCACCTTGCCGGGACAGGGACCCACAGATACGCAGTATTTT CASSTLPGQGPTDTQYF
TRBJ2-7 TRBV6-8 . TRBD1 TGTGCCAGCAGCACTCAGGGGGTCAGGTACGAGCAGTACTTC CASSTQGVRYEQYF
TRBJ1-3 TRBV5-1 . . TGCGCCAGCAGCTTGGACCCTAACGGTATTACTGGAAACACCATATATTTT CASSLDPNGITGNTIYF
TRBJ2-4 TRBV2 . . TGTGCCAGCAGTCGGGACTCCCTAGCCAAAAACATTCAGTACTTC CASSRDSLAKNIQYF
TRBJ1-6 TRBV3-1/TRBV3-2 . . TGTGCCAGCAGCTACCCGGGGGGCTGGAATTCACCCCTCCACTTT CASSYPGGWNSPLHF
TRBJ2-1 TRBV27 . TRBD2 TGTGCCAGCAGTACCCTACTAGCGGGCGAGGGCGATGAGCAGTTCTTC CASSTLLAGEGDEQFF
TRBJ2-7 TRBV7-9 . TRBD1 TGTGCCAGCAGCTCTTACCAGAACAGGGGAACCGACGAGCAGTACTTC CASSSYQNRGTDEQYF
TRBJ2-5 TRBV2 . TRBD2 TGTGCCAGCGGGACTAGCGGGAGACAAGAGACCCAGTACTTC CASGTSGRQETQYF
TRBJ2-7 TRBV4-1 . TRBD2 TGCGCCAGCAGCCTCGCGGGGGGGTTTTTGCCTGCCGAGCAGTACTTC CASSLAGGFLPAEQYF
TRBJ1-2 TRBV5-1 . TRBD1 TGCGCCAGCAGCCCTCTGACAGGGAACTATGGCTACACCTTC CASSPLTGNYGYTF
TRBJ2-5 TRBV5-1 . TRBD1 TGCGCCAGCAGCTTGGCCGTGATGACAGGGCCGATTTCCCAGTACTTC CASSLAVMTGPISQYF
TRBJ2-7 TRBV6-2/TRBV6-3 . . TGTGCCAGCAGTTACTGGGAGGGGGACTACGAGCAGTACTTC CASSYWEGDYEQYF
TRBJ2-2 TRBV5-8 . TRBD2 TGTGCCAGCAGCTTGGGGGAGGGTACCCCCAACACCGGGGAGCTGTTTTTT CASSLGEGTPNTGELFF